Listed below are T cell receptor beta chains from one sample, sequenced in a study of memory CD4+ T cells and cytomegalovirus serostatus. Sequencing was performed with immunoSEQ multiplex PCR; in TCRdb, only in-frame clones are kept and a portion is missing. This table holds under 45,000 clones, approximately 84% found once. Sequences were obtained from memory CD4+ T cells from blood. The receptors come from an adult in good health and CMV-seronegative. CDR3s include the opening cysteine and the closing phenylalanine or tryptophan. A D gene is named only where the DNA matches it firmly. Size values are once, few and many counts, or a class for expanded clones, and some rows have none.

J gene: TRBJ1-1; D gene: NA; CDR3 length: 13; clone size: NA; V gene: TRBV28; CDR3 DNA: TGTGCCAGCAAAGACGGCAGTAACACTGAAGCTTTCTTT; CDR3 protein: CASKDGSNTEAFF
J gene: TRBJ2-3; D gene: NA; CDR3 length: 12; clone size: NA; V gene: TRBV10-3; CDR3 DNA: TGTGCCATCAGGGACCTGACAGATACGCAGTATTTT; CDR3 protein: CAIRDLTDTQYF
J gene: TRBJ2-4; D gene: NA; CDR3 length: 19; clone size: few; V gene: TRBV2; CDR3 DNA: TGTGCCAGCAGTGAATCCAACGGACTCGGACAAGGAATCAAAAACATTCAGTACTTC; CDR3 protein: CASSESNGLGQGIKNIQYF
J gene: TRBJ1-4; D gene: NA; CDR3 length: 16; clone size: NA; V gene: TRBV19; CDR3 DNA: TGTGCCAGTAGTATCGACCTGACCACAGGCGGCGGAAAACTGTTTTTT; CDR3 protein: CASSIDLTTGGGKLFF
J gene: TRBJ1-4; D gene: NA; CDR3 length: 15; clone size: NA; V gene: TRBV9; CDR3 DNA: TGTGCCAGCAGCGGACAACAGGGATTAGGGGAAAAACTGTTTTTT; CDR3 protein: CASSGQQGLGEKLFF
J gene: TRBJ2-3; D gene: TRBD2; CDR3 length: 17; clone size: NA; V gene: TRBV9; CDR3 DNA: TGTGCCAGCAGCGTAGACAATAGCGGGGGGCCCCTAGATACGCAGTATTTT; CDR3 protein: CASSVDNSGGPLDTQYF
J gene: TRBJ1-1; D gene: TRBD1; CDR3 length: 12; clone size: NA; V gene: TRBV18; CDR3 DNA: TGTGCCAGCTCACACCGGGACAGAGAGTTATTCTTT; CDR3 protein: CASSHRDRELFF
J gene: TRBJ1-2; D gene: NA; CDR3 length: 13; clone size: NA; V gene: TRBV27; CDR3 DNA: TGTGCCAGCAGTATAAATGGGGGAGGAGGCTACACCTTC; CDR3 protein: CASSINGGGGYTF
J gene: TRBJ1-2; D gene: NA; CDR3 length: 15; clone size: NA; V gene: TRBV2; CDR3 DNA: TGTGCCAGCAGGGAATCACTCCTCCGGGTACGAGGCTACACCTTC; CDR3 protein: CASRESLLRVRGYTF
J gene: TRBJ2-3; D gene: NA; CDR3 length: 14; clone size: NA; V gene: TRBV28; CDR3 DNA: TGTGCCAGTAGCCTAGTTGGGAGCACAGATACGCAGTATTTT; CDR3 protein: CASSLVGSTDTQYF
J gene: TRBJ2-5; D gene: TRBD2; CDR3 length: 14; clone size: NA; V gene: TRBV2; CDR3 DNA: TGTGCCAGCACCCTGAAGTGGGGGGAGGGGACCCAGTACTTC; CDR3 protein: CASTLKWGEGTQYF
J gene: TRBJ1-4; D gene: TRBD1; CDR3 length: 15; clone size: NA; V gene: TRBV30; CDR3 DNA: TGTGCCTGTCTCCGCCAGGGACAGGGTAATGAAAAACTGTTTTTT; CDR3 protein: CACLRQGQGNEKLFF
J gene: TRBJ1-2; D gene: TRBD1; CDR3 length: 15; clone size: NA; V gene: TRBV2; CDR3 DNA: TGTGCCAGCAGCCCCTTCGGGACAGTAAACGCTGGCTACACCTTC; CDR3 protein: CASSPFGTVNAGYTF
J gene: TRBJ2-1; D gene: TRBD1; CDR3 length: 14; clone size: NA; V gene: TRBV5-1; CDR3 DNA: TGCGCCAGCAGCTCCGGGACAGGGAGTAATGAGCAGTTCTTC; CDR3 protein: CASSSGTGSNEQFF
J gene: TRBJ1-5; D gene: TRBD1; CDR3 length: 15; clone size: NA; V gene: TRBV18; CDR3 DNA: TGTGCCAGCTCCGCCGGGACAGGGGGCGACCAGCCCCAGCATTTT; CDR3 protein: CASSAGTGGDQPQHF
J gene: TRBJ1-2; D gene: NA; CDR3 length: 14; clone size: NA; V gene: TRBV6-1; CDR3 DNA: TGTGCCAGCAAAGGACAAATTGGTCCAGGTGGCTACACCTTC; CDR3 protein: CASKGQIGPGGYTF
J gene: TRBJ2-1; D gene: NA; CDR3 length: 15; clone size: NA; V gene: TRBV19; CDR3 DNA: TGTGCCAGTAGTGCAGACAGAAGCTCCTACAATGAGCAGTTCTTC; CDR3 protein: CASSADRSSYNEQFF
J gene: TRBJ1-2; D gene: NA; CDR3 length: 14; clone size: few; V gene: TRBV5-1; CDR3 DNA: TGCGCCAGCAGCCCTCGCCAGGGGACACATGGCTACACCTTC; CDR3 protein: CASSPRQGTHGYTF
J gene: TRBJ1-2; D gene: TRBD1; CDR3 length: 15; clone size: NA; V gene: TRBV19; CDR3 DNA: TGTGCCAGTAGTATGCAGGGGGCGACTAACTATGGCTACACCTTC; CDR3 protein: CASSMQGATNYGYTF
J gene: TRBJ2-5; D gene: TRBD2; CDR3 length: 15; clone size: NA; V gene: TRBV5-1; CDR3 DNA: TGCGCCAGCAGCTTTAGCGGGGTAGTGAGAGAGACCCAGTACTTC; CDR3 protein: CASSFSGVVRETQYF
J gene: TRBJ1-4; D gene: NA; CDR3 length: 16; clone size: NA; V gene: TRBV28; CDR3 DNA: TGTGCCAGCAGTTTGGGGGGTTTGGGAAATAATGAAAAACTGTTTTTT; CDR3 protein: CASSLGGLGNNEKLFF
J gene: TRBJ2-5; D gene: TRBD2; CDR3 length: 14; clone size: NA; V gene: TRBV11-2; CDR3 DNA: TGTGCCAGCAGCTTATCGGGGGGGGTAACGACCCAGTACTTC; CDR3 protein: CASSLSGGVTTQYF
J gene: TRBJ2-3; D gene: TRBD2; CDR3 length: 20; clone size: NA; V gene: TRBV6-4; CDR3 DNA: TGTGCCAGCAGTGCCGGGACTAGCGGGGGGCTCACTGGAGCCACAGATACGCAGTATTTT; CDR3 protein: CASSAGTSGGLTGATDTQYF
J gene: TRBJ1-2; D gene: NA; CDR3 length: 11; clone size: few; V gene: TRBV30; CDR3 DNA: TGTGCCTGGGAAGCTTCGTATGGCTACACCTTC; CDR3 protein: CAWEASYGYTF
J gene: TRBJ1-2; D gene: NA; CDR3 length: 17; clone size: NA; V gene: TRBV4-1; CDR3 DNA: TGCGCCAGCAGCCAAGTACCATCGGGGGCTGGGAACTATGGCTACACCTTC; CDR3 protein: CASSQVPSGAGNYGYTF
J gene: TRBJ1-6; D gene: TRBD1; CDR3 length: 13; clone size: NA; V gene: TRBV6-5; CDR3 DNA: TGTGCCAGTGGGGACAGACATAATTCACCCCTCCACTTT; CDR3 protein: CASGDRHNSPLHF
J gene: TRBJ2-3; D gene: NA; CDR3 length: 11; clone size: NA; V gene: TRBV2; CDR3 DNA: TGTGCCAGCAGGGCCGGGGATACGCAGTATTTT; CDR3 protein: CASRAGDTQYF
J gene: TRBJ1-3; D gene: NA; CDR3 length: 15; clone size: NA; V gene: TRBV7-8; CDR3 DNA: TGTGCCAGCAGCCCTGCAGGGACCTCTGGAAACACCATATATTTT; CDR3 protein: CASSPAGTSGNTIYF
J gene: TRBJ2-7; D gene: NA; CDR3 length: 14; clone size: NA; V gene: TRBV7-9; CDR3 DNA: TGTGCCAGCAGCTTTTGGGGGGCCCTTGGTGAGCAGTACTTC; CDR3 protein: CASSFWGALGEQYF
J gene: TRBJ2-1; D gene: TRBD1; CDR3 length: 16; clone size: NA; V gene: TRBV11-3; CDR3 DNA: TGTGCCAGCAGCTCCGACAGGGGGGGAGGCTACAATGAGCAGTTCTTC; CDR3 protein: CASSSDRGGGYNEQFF
J gene: TRBJ2-2; D gene: TRBD2; CDR3 length: 16; clone size: few; V gene: TRBV5-4; CDR3 DNA: TGTGCCAGCAGCTCGCTAGCGGGGGGGCCTATCGGGGAGCTGTTTTTT; CDR3 protein: CASSSLAGGPIGELFF
J gene: TRBJ2-1; D gene: TRBD2; CDR3 length: 15; clone size: NA; V gene: TRBV2; CDR3 DNA: TGTGCCAGCAGCGGGACTAGCGGGGGGGCGAAGGAGCAGTTCTTC; CDR3 protein: CASSGTSGGAKEQFF
J gene: TRBJ1-1; D gene: NA; CDR3 length: 15; clone size: few; V gene: TRBV5-4; CDR3 DNA: TGTGCCAGCAGCACCCCCTCGGACGGGAACACTGAAGCTTTCTTT; CDR3 protein: CASSTPSDGNTEAFF
J gene: TRBJ1-5; D gene: NA; CDR3 length: 15; clone size: NA; V gene: TRBV5-5; CDR3 DNA: TGTGCCAGCAGCTTGGAACGGGGGGTCTGGCAGCCCCAGCATTTT; CDR3 protein: CASSLERGVWQPQHF
J gene: TRBJ2-3; D gene: NA; CDR3 length: 15; clone size: NA; V gene: TRBV7-9; CDR3 DNA: TGTGCCAGCAGCCCCGGGGGGCTAAACACAGATACGCAGTATTTT; CDR3 protein: CASSPGGLNTDTQYF
J gene: TRBJ2-3; D gene: NA; CDR3 length: 11; clone size: NA; V gene: TRBV20-1; CDR3 DNA: TGCAGTGCTAGGCTGGGGGATACGCAGTATTTT; CDR3 protein: CSARLGDTQYF
J gene: TRBJ2-7; D gene: TRBD1; CDR3 length: 15; clone size: few; V gene: TRBV6-5; CDR3 DNA: TGTGCCAGCAGTTACTCCCGACAGGGGGGCTACGAGCAGTACTTC; CDR3 protein: CASSYSRQGGYEQYF